The text below deals with one T cell receptor beta chain. The data derive from a study of blood T cells in healthy people across ages. This CDR3 comprises 14 residues. V lost 7 bases and J lost 6, with 18 bases in between. Together with a sample-barcoded 5' primer, a J-beta primer mix was included in a second PCR lasting roughly 6 to 12 cycles. Each CDR3 protein is one row after TCRdb ran MiXCR on the 5' RACE reads. The sample records roughly 1,500,000 distinct CDR3 sequences, approximately 38% being singletons. The sample comprised blood. The chain uses TRBV12-3 or TRBV12-4 and TRBJ1-1; D unresolved. The clonotype originates from a woman under 30 in good health. In nucleotides, the CDR3 is TGTGCCAGCACCCTAGCCAGAGTCGAATCTGAAGCTTTCTTT. Translation gives CASTLARVESEAFF.